This T cell receptor (beta chain) was recorded in a study of cytomegalovirus exposure and HLA in healthy donors. Turning to the study itself: The early release's HLA-typed donors yielded 65 million to 85 million unique TCRs. Findings and caveats of the study: Associated with cytomegalovirus, according to the listing, were some 180 TCR beta chains. Later analysis suggested most CMV-associated TCR beta chains were HLA-restricted.

Unmatched junction bases numbered 5, after V lost 8 bases and J lost 1 base. The CDR3 extends over 14 amino acids. In germline, CDR1 is MNHEY, CDR2 SVGAGI. In the PCR, 60 Vbeta and 13 Jbeta primers were used. Clones were sequenced by immunoSEQ multiplex PCR, and TCRdb holds only the in-frame ones, with some missing. The sample includes 150,000 to 200,000 clones, more than 70% of them seen just once. On this clone itself: Its specificity is not known.

The chain couples TRBV6-5 to TRBJ2-4; 7 nucleotides line up with TRBD1. The receptor was isolated from a woman between 40 and 55 years old in good health and CMV-seronegative. Sample: PBMCs. The CDR3 sequence: CASSKGAAKNIQYF. The CDR3 DNA sequence: TGTGCCAGCTCCAAGGGGGCGGCCAAAAACATTCAGTACTTC.